These 25 T cell receptor beta chains originate from one sample sequenced in a study of shared clonotypes between healthy human individuals. TCRdb keeps only in-frame clones here, not all; method: immunoSEQ multiplex PCR. The data show 2 million or so clones, roughly 95% seen once. The sequencing input was naive CD4+ T cells sorted from blood. Subset: CD45RA+ positively selected. These receptor sequences come from a man between 18 and 35 years old in good health.

J is TRBJ2-7 and V is TRBV29-1; the D gene is possibly TRBD1 (5 bases). CDR1 SQVTM and CDR2 ANQGSEA come from the germline V gene. Trimming took off 6 bases at V and 5 bases at J, with 20 bases between the two ends. This CDR3 region has 14 residues. CDR3 sequence: CSVPRQGTSDEQYF. DNA for the CDR3: TGCAGCGTACCCCGCCAGGGAACGAGCGACGAGCAGTACTTC.

As concerns this clone: Within the sample, other DNA sequences also encode this same CDR3. V and J are TRBV6-6 and TRBJ2-1; 11 bases map to TRBD2. The V gene end was trimmed by 5 bases and the J gene end by 7 bases; junction bases not matched to a gene: 7. The CDR3 runs 15 residues. The germline V gene encodes CDR1 MNHNY and CDR2 SVGAGI (reference sequence). CDR3 DNA sequence: TGTGCCAGCAGTCCCACTAGCGGGAGAGGTAATGAGCAGTTCTTC. Amino acids: CASSPTSGRGNEQFF.

The gene calls are TRBV6-1 and TRBJ1-2; D is ambiguous. The V and J ends lost 5 bases and 7 bases respectively, with 17 bases between them. CDR3 length equals 14 residues. Germline-derived CDR1 and CDR2 are MNHNS and SASEGT. CDR3 sequence (DNA): TGTGCCAGCAGTAGGACCGATATCTTTGGTGGCTACACCTTC. This encodes CASSRTDIFGGYTF.

This chain uses TRBV7-9 with TRBJ2-1, with 10 bases identical to TRBD2. The germline CDR1 and CDR2 sequences are SEHNR and FQNEAQ (reference sequence). Trimming took 0 bases from V and 5 from J; bases not matched to a gene: 7. CDR3 size: 17 residues. CDR3 bases: TGTGCCAGCAGCTTAGCGTCAAGCGGGAGGGGAAACAATGAGCAGTTCTTC. It yields the protein CASSLASSGRGNNEQFF.

A single count supports this clone. CDR3 protein: CASSPEGGLAGWTGELFF. The CDR3 region has the DNA TGCGCCAGCAGCCCGGAGGGCGGACTAGCGGGATGGACCGGGGAGCTGTTTTTT. The chain couples TRBV4-3 to TRBJ2-2; 12 bases are a match to TRBD2. The CDR3 is 18 amino acids. CDR1 and CDR2 (germline): LGHNA, YSLEER. J gave up 5 bases and V 4 bases, and 11 bases lay outside the gene matches.

The chain uses TRBV7-8 and TRBJ1-2; the D gene is possibly TRBD1 (5 bases). Germline V gene lookup returns CDR1 SGHVS and CDR2 FQNEAQ. The CDR3 is made up of 13 amino acids. The ends were cut back, 6 bases at V and 4 bases at J, with 12 bases in the middle. CDR3 protein: CASSRDRTYGYTF. The CDR3 DNA is TGTGCCAGCAGTCGTGACAGAACCTATGGCTACACCTTC.

The chain joins TRBV7-3 to TRBJ1-2; D perhaps matches TRBD1 (6 bases). The CDR3 runs 14 residues. V lost 5 bases, J lost 6 bases, and 16 bases lay in between. Germline V gives CDR1 SGHTA, CDR2 FQGTGA. The CDR3 reads CASSQGRGANGYTF. The CDR3 DNA reads as TGTGCCAGCAGCCAAGGGCGGGGGGCGAATGGCTACACCTTC.

The chain employs TRBV6-5 and TRBJ1-2, with no clear D. The CDR3 is 16 amino acids. V was trimmed by 0 bases and J by 6 bases, leaving 17 bases between them. Germline CDR1 is MNHEY and CDR2 is SVGAGI. In DNA form, the CDR3 reads TGTGCCAGCAGTTACTCTTCGCAGGTGCCTCTAAATGGCTACACCTTC. Its protein product is CASSYSSQVPLNGYTF.

The chain couples TRBV10-1 to TRBJ2-2; D tentatively reads TRBD1 or TRBD2 (5 bases each). This CDR3 spans 14 amino acids. The germline V and J ends were trimmed by 10 bases and 5 bases, with 17 bases remaining between them. Germline V gene data show CDR1 as WNHNN and CDR2 as SYGVQD (reference sequence). This chain's CDR3 is CATEGQGGTGELFF. CDR3 DNA sequence: TGCGCCACTGAGGGGCAGGGTGGAACCGGGGAGCTGTTTTTT.

The gene calls are TRBV9 and TRBJ2-1; possibly TRBD2 for D (6 bases). This CDR3 has 15 residues. The V gene's germline CDR1 is SGDLS and CDR2 YYNGEE. Trimming left V 4 bases short and J 3 bases short, with 14 bases between. Written as DNA, the CDR3 is TGTGCCAGCAGCCTCGGCGTGGGGGGCTACAATGAGCAGTTCTTC. It encodes CASSLGVGGYNEQFF.

This chain links TRBV7-9 with TRBJ1-5, with 8 bases identical to TRBD1. The germline CDR1 and CDR2 sequences are SEHNR and FQNEAQ (reference sequence). CDR3 size: 16 residues. V trimming: 0 bases; J trimming: 5 bases; junction bases outside the gene matches: 6. This chain's CDR3 is CASSLAGTGPYQPQHF. As DNA, the CDR3 is TGTGCCAGCAGCTTAGCAGGGACAGGACCTTATCAGCCCCAGCATTTT.

A remark on this clone: The identical CDR3 is also encoded by other nucleotide sequences in the sample. J is TRBJ2-5 and V is TRBV20-1, with D unresolved. Per the germline V gene, CDR1 is DFQATT and CDR2 is SNEGSKA (reference sequence). The V end lost 5 bases, the J end lost 5 bases, and 6 bases lay between the germline ends. CDR3 length: 10 amino acids. CDR3 coding DNA: TGCAGTGCTCGCCGGGAGACCCAGTACTTC. Protein product: CSARRETQYF.

The V and J genes are TRBV10-3 and TRBJ1-6; TRBD1 might be the D (5 bases). CDR3 length: 14 residues. Germline V gene data show CDR1 as ENHRY and CDR2 as SYGVKD. The CDR3 bases are TGTGCTTCCTGGGGGTCCGTATATAATTCACCCCTCCACTTT. The encoded protein is CASWGSVYNSPLHF.

The V and J genes are TRBV30 and TRBJ2-5; 9 nucleotides line up with TRBD1. The germline V gene has CDR1 GTSNPN and CDR2 SVGIG (reference sequence). J gave up 2 bases and V 2 bases, and 6 bases lay outside the gene matches. The CDR3 has 15 residues. CDR3 residues: CAWSYGQGSQETQYF. The DNA for the CDR3 is TGTGCCTGGAGTTATGGACAGGGGAGTCAAGAGACCCAGTACTTC.

This clone was counted once. The rearrangement joins TRBV18 to TRBJ1-4; tentatively, D is TRBD1 (6 bases). The CDR3 consists of 16 residues. The V gene's germline CDR1 is KGHSH and CDR2 LQKENI. Trimming removed 3 bases at V and 1 base at J, with 12 bases between. CDR3 residues: CASSPIRTETNEKLFF. The CDR3 nucleotides are TGTGCCAGCTCACCGATAAGGACAGAAACTAATGAAAAACTGTTTTTT.

This chain links TRBV5-6 with TRBJ1-2; possible D gene TRBD1, 5 bases. This CDR3 comprises 14 residues. Deletions cut 0 bases from V and 7 bases from J, with 13 bases between. Germline V gene data show CDR1 as SGHDT and CDR2 as YYEEEE. CDR3: CASSLEGALGGYTF. The CDR3, as DNA: TGTGCCAGCAGCTTGGAAGGGGCGTTGGGTGGCTACACCTTC.

The genes are TRBV7-2 and TRBJ2-7; maybe TRBD1 (6 bases). The CDR3 totals 15 residues. Germline loops: CDR1 SGHTA, CDR2 FQGNSA. V was trimmed by 5 bases and J by 2 bases, leaving 16 bases between them. CDR3 sequence: CASSPRTDGPYEQYF. The CDR3, as DNA: TGTGCCAGCAGCCCCCGGACAGATGGGCCCTACGAGCAGTACTTC.

The V gene is TRBV10-3, the J gene TRBJ1-3; D not certain. V was cut by 3 bases and J by 3 bases, with 3 bases left in between. The CDR3 consists of 12 residues. Per the germline V gene, CDR1 is ENHRY and CDR2 is SYGVKD. This CDR3 reads CAISDDGNTIYF. The CDR3 nucleotides are TGTGCCATCAGTGATGATGGAAACACCATATATTTT.

The chain uses TRBV19 and TRBJ1-6; the D gene is possibly TRBD1 (5 bases). V lost 3 bases to trimming and J lost 5 bases, with 8 bases between them. This CDR3 is 14 amino acids long. Germline loops: CDR1 LNHDA, CDR2 SQIVND (reference sequence). CDR3 bases: TGTGCCAGTAGTATCCGGGGGAATAATTCACCCCTCCACTTT. Its translation is CASSIRGNNSPLHF.

The rearrangement links TRBV5-3 to TRBJ1-2; a weak D match, TRBD1 (6 bases). TRBV5-3 is given ORF status, its function remaining uncertain. V was shortened by 2 bases and J by 2 bases, with 13 bases between the two germline ends. The CDR3 length is 15 residues. In DNA form, the CDR3 reads TGTGCCAGAAGCTTTATTGCGGGACAAAACTATGGCTACACCTTC. This codes for CARSFIAGQNYGYTF.

With respect to this clone: Other DNA variants within this sample encode the same CDR3. The CDR3 bases are TGCAGCGTTGGGGGACAGGGGGCCTCAGAGACCCAGTACTTC. It is translated as CSVGGQGASETQYF. The chain joins TRBV29-1 to TRBJ2-5; 12 bases map to TRBD1. With V trimmed by 4 bases and J by 4 bases, 4 bases remained unmatched. CDR3 size: 14 residues. Germline V lookup: CDR1 SQVTM, CDR2 ANQGSEA.

The V and J genes are TRBV19 and TRBJ2-6; D not certain. Germline CDR1 reads LNHDA; CDR2 reads SQIVND (reference sequence). This CDR3 spans 13 amino acids. The V gene lost 6 bases and the J gene lost 2 bases, with 5 bases spanning the gap. The CDR3 spells CASSRPGANVLTF. CDR3 nucleotides: TGTGCCAGTAGCCGGCCTGGGGCCAACGTCCTGACTTTC.

V gene TRBV7-9 combines with J gene TRBJ1-4; 8 bases line up with TRBD1. This CDR3 spans 16 amino acids. The J segment lost 8 bases and the V segment lost 1 base, leaving 9 bases of the junction unmatched. Per the germline V gene, CDR1 is SEHNR and CDR2 is FQNEAQ (reference sequence). This CDR3 reads CASSLGRDRRFEKLFF. CDR3 nucleotides: TGTGCCAGCAGCTTAGGTCGGGACAGGAGATTCGAAAAACTGTTTTTT.

In its sample, this clone was seen once. This chain connects TRBV7-8 to TRBJ2-3, with 12 nucleotides matching TRBD2. Looked up from germline, CDR1 is SGHVS and CDR2 is FQNEAQ. The CDR3 runs to 18 residues. V gave up 5 bases and J gave up 2 bases; unmatched junction bases: 11. CDR3 protein: CASSRGRLAGAFTDTQYF. The CDR3 DNA reads TGTGCCAGCAGCCGAGGGAGACTAGCGGGGGCCTTCACAGATACGCAGTATTTT.

Note on this clone: One end of the junction fails to match germline, which may point to a read error. The chain uses TRBV7-7 and TRBJ2-1, with D unclear. The CDR3 extends over 14 amino acids. Germline assignment: CDR1 SSHAT and CDR2 FNYEAQ (reference sequence). CDR3 DNA sequence: TGTGCTAGCAGCCCGGCTGGCTTGCCACATGAGCAGTTCTTC. This gives the protein CASSPAGLPHEQFF.